Listed below are T cell receptor beta chains from one sample, sequenced in a study of T cells after yellow fever vaccination. Using its own MiXCR run on the 5' RACE reads, TCRdb lists one record per CDR3 protein. The sample lists about 220,000 distinct CDR3 sequences; approximately 3% were seen once. Material: CD4+ T cells sorted from PBMCs, obtained 10 days after the yellow fever booster vaccination. The source is a young man who received the YFV17D yellow fever vaccine. Both conserved end residues are part of each CDR3. D genes are given only for firm matches. Part of the rows lack a size; the others show once, few, many or a class for expanded clones.

cdr3_nt | cdr3_aa | clone_size | j_call | v_call | d_call
TGTGCCACCAGCAGAGAGCGATCCAGTTACGCAGATACGCAGTATTTT | CATSRERSSYADTQYF | many | TRBJ2-3 | TRBV15 | NA
TGTGCCAGCAGCAACCGGGTCACCCAGGCTTTCTTT | CASSNRVTQAFF | NA | TRBJ1-1 | TRBV7-9 | NA
TGCGCCAGCAGCTTGGTTGGCGGGGACCCCCTGGGAGAGACCCAGTACTTC | CASSLVGGDPLGETQYF | NA | TRBJ2-5 | TRBV5-1 | NA
TGTGCCAGCAGTTCGACAGGGAACAATCAGCCCCAGCATTTT | CASSSTGNNQPQHF | NA | TRBJ1-5 | TRBV12-3/TRBV12-4 | TRBD1
TGTGCCAGCAGCCCAGGCGGGGAGGTTGGGTTCTTGGAGACCCAGTACTTC | CASSPGGEVGFLETQYF | NA | TRBJ2-5 | TRBV5-4 | NA
TGTGCCAGCAGCATACCCGGGACAGGGGCGGATGAGCAGTACTTC | CASSIPGTGADEQYF | many | TRBJ2-7 | TRBV5-5 | TRBD1
TGTGCCAGCAGAATCGCGGGGGGGGCCTACAATGAGCAGTTCTTC | CASRIAGGAYNEQFF | few | TRBJ2-1 | TRBV6-6 | TRBD2
TGCGCCAGCAGCTCGACCCTTACAGGGTTACAGGGTGAAGCTTTCTTT | CASSSTLTGLQGEAFF | NA | TRBJ1-1 | TRBV5-1 | NA
TGCGCCAGCAGCTTGCAACAGGGGGGCCCAGGCACTGAAGCTTTCTTT | CASSLQQGGPGTEAFF | few | TRBJ1-1 | TRBV5-1 | TRBD1
TGTGCCAGCAGCCAAGTCTCAGGACTAGGCAATGAGCAGTTCTTC | CASSQVSGLGNEQFF | NA | TRBJ2-1 | TRBV4-2 | TRBD2
TGCAGTGCCCGAGGACAGGGGAGAACCGGGGAGCTGTTTTTT | CSARGQGRTGELFF | NA | TRBJ2-2 | TRBV20-1 | TRBD1
TGTGCCAGCAGCTCGTACAGGGATACGCAGTATTTT | CASSSYRDTQYF | few | TRBJ2-3 | TRBV5-5 | NA
TGTGCCAGCAGTTACACTGTGGCGTTAAACACTGAAGCTTTCTTT | CASSYTVALNTEAFF | few | TRBJ1-1 | TRBV5-4 | NA
TGTGCCAGCAGCTTGGAAGGCGCAGGGGGGGCCCAGCATTTT | CASSLEGAGGAQHF | few | TRBJ1-5 | TRBV5-5 | TRBD1
TGTGCCAGCAGCTCCGGGACTAGCGGGGGGCGCAGCACAGATACGCAGTATTTT | CASSSGTSGGRSTDTQYF | many | TRBJ2-3 | TRBV7-9 | TRBD2
TGCACCAGCAGCCCCGCCGCGCTTAGCACAGATACGCAGTATTTT | CTSSPAALSTDTQYF | few | TRBJ2-3 | TRBV1 | NA
TGTGCCAGCTCACCAAGGGTAGATACAGGGGCCAACGTCCTGACTTTC | CASSPRVDTGANVLTF | NA | TRBJ2-6 | TRBV18 | NA
TGTGCCAGCAGCTTCCGGTGGAGGGATGTAGAAAACTATGGCTACACCTTC | CASSFRWRDVENYGYTF | few | TRBJ1-2 | TRBV5-5 | NA
TGTGCCAGCGGCCGGGACAGGGGCGACGAGCAGTACTTC | CASGRDRGDEQYF | many | TRBJ2-7 | TRBV11-2 | TRBD1